The clone carrying this TCR beta chain has only a few counts. No antigen is known for it. The CDR3 does not end in the conserved phenylalanine or tryptophan, so this is likely a read error. Amplification of TCR beta CDR3 regions was performed using RNA transcripts as template. First-round RT-PCR of the TCR CDR3 relied on the HTBI primer set. TCRdb re-analysed the multiplex PCR reads in MiXCR, keeping a single row per CDR3 protein. This table holds about 530,000 distinct CDR3 sequences, under 20% found once. Investigators excluded patients with uncontrolled infection, other autoimmune disease, pregnancy or lactation. Diagnostic assessment was based on clinical symptoms, serum thyroxine and TRAb, thyroid ultrasound and orbital computed tomography. This entry is derived from a study of T cells in Graves' hyperthyroidism and ophthalmopathy. Study at large: Peripheral blood samples were taken at initial diagnosis, prior to any treatment. Broader study findings: Clonotypes that were expanded in thyroid above 0.001 mostly appeared in blood too.

Germline trimming cut 2 bases from V and 2 bases from J; bases unmatched to any gene: 9. CDR3 length: 19 amino acids. Germline CDR1 and CDR2: MGHRA and YSYEKL. The V and J genes are TRBV4-1 and TRBJ2-5; 15 positions match TRBD2. The source material was blood. The receptor was derived from a woman aged 18 to 35 with Graves' ophthalmopathy. This chain's CDR3 is CASSQKTPGLAGGQETQYV. The CDR3 nucleotides are TGCGCCAGCAGCCAAAAGACTCCCGGACTAGCGGGAGGGCAAGAGACCCAGTACGTC.